The sequence of this T cell receptor beta chain was determined in a study of T cell clones after liver transplantation. Germline loops: CDR1 MNHNS, CDR2 SASEGT. This CDR3 has 14 amino acids. Trimming at V came to 6 bases and at J to 3 bases, leaving 4 bases not matched to a gene. Only in-frame clones appear in the TCRdb table, and some are missing; sequencing was by immunoSEQ multiplex PCR. The sample lists 15,000 to 20,000 clones, roughly nine tenths occurring once. The sequencing here drew on CD8+ T cells from blood, taken approximately 3.5 years after liver transplant. The rearrangement uses TRBV6-1 and TRBJ1-3; 8 bases agree with TRBD1. This receptor was identified in a human patient who received a liver transplant. Some T cells could come from the graft donor. The CDR3 loop reads CASSLQGGGNTIYF. The CDR3 coding sequence is TGTGCCAGCAGCTTACAGGGGGGTGGAAACACCATATATTTT.